The 21 T cell receptor beta chains presented below share a single source sample, sequenced in a study of T-cell memory formation after mild COVID-19 (dated by TCRdb to the early 2020s). The receptor library was made with 5' RACE. These reads were obtained on an Illumina NovaSeq 6000. The public reads were run again by TCRdb, first through fastp at Q25 and then through MiXCR, and only productive beta chains were kept. Rows matching on CDR3 protein sequence are summarized as one entry with the most common DNA and genes. This sample comprises roughly 200,000 distinct CDR3 sequences, about a sixth of them detected only once. Just over 2% of the sample is held by the ten biggest clonotypes. Material for sequencing was PBMCs or a T cell subset sorted from them (not recorded which). These receptors were taken from an adult woman who had mild COVID-19 (a few samples of this study predate the infection). The sample titles of this study are shuffled in the database, so cell type and time point are left out; the donor was told from shared clones.

The rearrangement joins TRBV5-5 to TRBJ1-5; 7 bases fit TRBD1. The V segment lost 4 bases and the J segment 4 bases; nucleotides outside the gene matches: 5. The CDR3 totals 14 residues. Germline V gene sequence: CDR1 SGHKS, CDR2 YYEKEE (reference sequence). CDR3: CASSLGTANQPQHF. The CDR3 DNA sequence: TGTGCCAGCAGCCTTGGGACAGCAAATCAGCCCCAGCATTTT. The whole variable domain, remainder taken from reference TRBV5-5 and TRBJ1-5, is DAGVTQSPTHLIKTRGQQVTLRCSPISGHKSVSWYQQVLGQGPQFIFQYYEKEERGRGNFPDRFSARQFPNYSSELNVNALLLGDSALYLCASSLGTANQPQHFGDGTRLSIL.

This clonotype was seen a handful of times. The chain joins TRBV7-2 to TRBJ2-1; TRBD1 matches 7 bases. Germline assignment: CDR1 SGHTA and CDR2 FQGNSA. The V segment lost 0 bases and the J segment 7 bases; nucleotides outside the gene matches: 3. The CDR3 sequence is 14 residues long. In nucleotides, the CDR3 is TGTGCCAGCAGCTTAGCGCGACAGGGAAATGAGCAGTTCTTC. This encodes CASSLARQGNEQFF. Drawing the rest from reference TRBV7-2 and TRBJ2-1, the complete variable domain is GAGVSQSPSNKVTEKGKDVELRCDPISGHTALYWYRQSLGQGLEFLIYFQGNSAPDKSGLPSDRFSAERTGGSVSTLTIQRTQQEDSAVYLCASSLARQGNEQFFGPGTRLTVL.

The table lists this clonotype with a few counts. The rearrangement links TRBV3-1 to TRBJ2-1; D not certain. Per the germline V gene, CDR1 is LGHDT and CDR2 is YNNKEL (reference sequence). Trimming took 0 bases from V and 12 from J, leaving 15 bases between them. This CDR3 contains 14 residues. The CDR3 region is CASSQDSRASRQFF. The CDR3 coding sequence is TGTGCCAGCAGCCAAGATAGTCGAGCCTCTCGGCAGTTCTTC.

The J gene is TRBJ1-1, the V gene TRBV29-1; D might be TRBD1 (6 bases). The V and J ends lost 2 bases and 1 base respectively, with 14 bases between them. The CDR3 loop spans 15 amino acids. CDR1 is SQVTM and CDR2 is ANQGSEA in the germline V gene. The CDR3 DNA sequence: TGCAGCGTTGAAAGGTCCAGGGGTTCGAACACTGAAGCTTTCTTT. As protein: CSVERSRGSNTEAFF.

This chain connects TRBV9 to TRBJ1-3, with D possibly being TRBD1 (6 bases). The CDR3 runs to 12 residues. V lost 6 bases and J 3 bases, leaving 7 bases between the germline ends. Germline loops: CDR1 SGDLS, CDR2 YYNGEE. The CDR3 spells CASKGVGNTIYF. CDR3 coding DNA: TGTGCCAGCAAGGGGGTTGGAAACACCATATATTTT. The entire variable domain, with the rest obtained from reference TRBV9 and TRBJ1-3, is as follows: DSGVTQTPKHLITATGQRVTLRCSPRSGDLSVYWYQQSLDQGLQFLIQYYNGEERAKGNILERFSAQQFPDLHSELNLSSLELGDSALYFCASKGVGNTIYFGEGSWLTVV.

This clonotype has ten or more counts. The rearrangement links TRBV7-3 to TRBJ2-1; D unclear. The CDR3 consists of 13 residues. Trimming took off 5 bases at V and 6 bases at J, with 11 bases between the two ends. Germline CDR1 SGHTA, CDR2 FQGTGA. The DNA for the CDR3 is TGTGCCAGCAGCAAGACTGGAACCAATGAGCAGTTCTTC. This translates into CASSKTGTNEQFF. Full variable domain (remainder filled in from reference TRBV7-3 and TRBJ2-1): GAGVSQTPSNKVTEKGKYVELRCDPISGHTALYWYRQSLGQGPEFLIYFQGTGAADDSGLPNDRFFAVRPEGSVSTLKIQRTERGDSAVYLCASSKTGTNEQFFGPGTRLTVL.

This chain uses TRBV5-1 with TRBJ2-1; TRBD2 agrees at 7 bases. The CDR3 sequence is 16 residues long. J was trimmed by 0 bases and V by 6 bases; bases with no gene match: 9. Per the germline V gene, CDR1 is SGHRS and CDR2 is YFSETQ. CDR3 nucleotides: TGCGCCAGCATTCCCTTCGGGGGGAGCTCCTACAATGAGCAGTTCTTC. This codes for CASIPFGGSSYNEQFF.

This clonotype has only a few counts. The V call is TRBV4-1, the J call TRBJ1-5; D possibly corresponds to TRBD1 (6 bases). With 3 bases removed from V and 5 bases from J, the gap between germline ends came to 11 bases. Germline V lookup: CDR1 MGHRA, CDR2 YSYEKL. This CDR3 is 14 amino acids long. The CDR3 DNA follows: TGCGCCAGCAGCCAGTGGGAGGGGGATCAGCCCCAGCATTTT. This translates into CASSQWEGDQPQHF.

The chain employs TRBV29-1 and TRBJ1-2; no clear D. There are 13 residues in the CDR3. CDR1 and CDR2 from the germline V gene are SQVTM and ANQGSEA. Trimming left V 4 bases short and J 7 bases short, with 16 bases between. The CDR3 DNA follows: TGCAGCGTTGGCTTCGGGTACAGTGTTGGCTACACCTTC. Its protein product is CSVGFGYSVGYTF.

This clonotype appeared a few times. The V and J genes are TRBV7-9 and TRBJ2-2, with 7 bases identical to TRBD2. The CDR3 runs 17 residues. Trimming at V came to 5 bases and at J to 4 bases, leaving 13 bases not matched to a gene. Germline lookup yields CDR1 SEHNR and CDR2 FQNEAQ (reference sequence). The CDR3 DNA sequence: TGTGCCAGCAGCCCCCGCTTCGGCGGGGGACCCACCGGGGAGCTGTTTTTT. Translation: CASSPRFGGGPTGELFF.

This clonotype showed up just a few times. The V call is TRBV10-1, the J call TRBJ2-1, with 8 positions matching TRBD2. V dropped 0 bases and J dropped 9; count of bases not matched to a gene: 13. Germline V gene lookup returns CDR1 WNHNN and CDR2 SYGVQD (reference sequence). The length of the CDR3 is 17 residues. The CDR3 is CASSESSGTSMVREQFF. The CDR3 nucleotides read TGCGCCAGCAGTGAGTCCAGTGGGACTAGTATGGTTCGTGAGCAGTTCTTC.

This sequence joins TRBV15 and TRBJ2-3; D is ambiguous. CDR1 and CDR2 (germline): LNHNV, YYDKDF (reference sequence). This CDR3 is 14 amino acids long. Trimming removed 0 bases at V and 6 bases at J, with 10 bases between. The CDR3 region has the DNA TGTGCCACCAGCAGAGATACCGTTATGGATACGCAGTATTTT. Residues: CATSRDTVMDTQYF. Together with reference TRBV15 and TRBJ2-3, the CDR3 gives the full variable domain: DAMVIQNPRYQVTQFGKPVTLSCSQTLNHNVMYWYQQKSSQAPKLLFHYYDKDFNNEADTPDNFQSRRPNTSFCFLDIRSPGLGDTAMYLCATSRDTVMDTQYFGPGTRLTVL.

A few counts support this clonotype. One end of the junction is discordant with germline, which a read error may explain. This chain joins TRBV20-1 and TRBJ1-5; a possible D gene is TRBD1 (5 bases). Germline values: CDR1 DFQATT, CDR2 SNEGSKA (reference sequence). The CDR3 loop spans 14 amino acids. The CDR3 here is CSALDSFSNQPQHF. In nucleotides, the CDR3 is TGCAGTGCTTTAGACAGCTTTAGCAATCAGCCACAGCATTTT.

V gene TRBV20-1 combines with J gene TRBJ1-2; D is uncertain. Germline V CDR1 and CDR2: DFQATT, SNEGSKA (reference sequence). The CDR3 spans 12 residues. Trimming left V 0 bases short and J 5 bases short, with 7 bases between. The CDR3: CSARDSGYGYTF. The DNA of the CDR3 is TGCAGTGCTAGAGATAGTGGGTATGGCTACACCTTC.

The chain links TRBV20-1 to TRBJ2-1; D is undetermined. Germline loops: CDR1 DFQATT, CDR2 SNEGSKA (reference sequence). The CDR3 totals 13 residues. V lost 5 bases and J lost 2, with 10 bases in between. The CDR3 region is CSAFSGAYNEQFF. The DNA of the CDR3 is TGCAGTGCTTTTAGTGGAGCCTACAATGAGCAGTTCTTC.

This clonotype appeared a few times. The CDR3 DNA reads TGCGCCAGCAGCTTAACACAGGGGTCGGCCCACGAGCAGTACTTC. As protein: CASSLTQGSAHEQYF. The rearrangement joins TRBV5-1 to TRBJ2-7; TRBD1 aligns across 7 bases. Germline loops: CDR1 SGHRS, CDR2 YFSETQ. This CDR3 comprises 15 residues. V was clipped by 2 bases and J by 5 bases; unmatched bases: 10.

The rearrangement joins TRBV10-3 to TRBJ2-1, with 11 bases that match TRBD2. V lost 7 bases, J lost 4 bases, and 3 bases stayed unmatched. The CDR3 loop spans 14 amino acids. Germline V gives CDR1 ENHRY, CDR2 SYGVKD. The chain's CDR3 is CAIKTSGAYNEQFF. CDR3 nucleotide sequence: TGTGCCATCAAGACTAGCGGGGCATACAATGAGCAGTTCTTC.

The chain is built from TRBV5-5 and TRBJ2-1; 7 bases line up with TRBD2. J lost 4 bases, V lost 7 bases, and 8 bases had no gene match. In germline, CDR1 is SGHKS, CDR2 YYEKEE (reference sequence). There are 14 residues in the CDR3. CDR3 coding DNA: TGTGCCAGCGGATCCTGGGACTATTACAATGAGCAGTTCTTC. It codes for CASGSWDYYNEQFF.

The chain is built from TRBV20-1 and TRBJ1-6; D call uncertain. This CDR3 has 14 amino acids. V gave up 6 bases and J gave up 10 bases, with 19 bases separating them. Germline lookup yields CDR1 DFQATT and CDR2 SNEGSKA (reference sequence). The DNA for the CDR3 is TGCAGTGCGGAAGGGCAGGAGACATTCTCACCCCTCCACTTT. Translating it yields CSAEGQETFSPLHF.

CDR3 residues: CSAQRTGRNQPQHF. CDR3 nucleotide sequence: TGCAGTGCTCAGAGGACAGGACGCAATCAGCCCCAGCATTTT. The J gene is TRBJ1-5, the V gene TRBV20-1; 7 nucleotides match TRBD1. The CDR3 length is 14 residues. Germline V gene data show CDR1 as DFQATT and CDR2 as SNEGSKA (reference sequence). J gave up 2 bases and V 5 bases, and 6 bases lay outside the gene matches.

About this clonotype itself: One junction end disagrees with the germline gene, perhaps due to a read error. This sequence joins TRBV6-2 or TRBV6-3 and TRBJ2-2, with 8 bases matching TRBD2. Germline CDR1 and CDR2: MNHEY and SVGEGT. The CDR3 totals 12 residues. The CDR3 is CASSYSTSALRF. CDR3 sequence (DNA): TGTGCCAGCAGTTACTCGACTAGCGCCCTTCGTTTT.